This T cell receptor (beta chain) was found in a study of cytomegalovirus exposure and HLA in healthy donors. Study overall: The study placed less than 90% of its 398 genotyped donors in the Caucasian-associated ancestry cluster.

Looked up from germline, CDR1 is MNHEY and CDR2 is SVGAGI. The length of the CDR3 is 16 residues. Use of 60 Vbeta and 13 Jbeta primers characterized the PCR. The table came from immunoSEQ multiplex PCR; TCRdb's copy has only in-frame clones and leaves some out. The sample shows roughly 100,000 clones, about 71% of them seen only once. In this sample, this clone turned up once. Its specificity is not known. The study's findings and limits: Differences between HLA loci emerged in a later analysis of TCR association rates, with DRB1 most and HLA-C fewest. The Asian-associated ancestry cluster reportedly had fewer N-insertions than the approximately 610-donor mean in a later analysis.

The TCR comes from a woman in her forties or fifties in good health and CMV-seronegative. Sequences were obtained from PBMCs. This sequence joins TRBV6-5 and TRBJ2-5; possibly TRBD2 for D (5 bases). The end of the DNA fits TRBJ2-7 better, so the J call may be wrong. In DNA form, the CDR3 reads TGTGCCAGCAGTTACGAAACGCGAGGGCCGTCTGACGAGCAGTACTTC. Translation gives CASSYETRGPSDEQYF.